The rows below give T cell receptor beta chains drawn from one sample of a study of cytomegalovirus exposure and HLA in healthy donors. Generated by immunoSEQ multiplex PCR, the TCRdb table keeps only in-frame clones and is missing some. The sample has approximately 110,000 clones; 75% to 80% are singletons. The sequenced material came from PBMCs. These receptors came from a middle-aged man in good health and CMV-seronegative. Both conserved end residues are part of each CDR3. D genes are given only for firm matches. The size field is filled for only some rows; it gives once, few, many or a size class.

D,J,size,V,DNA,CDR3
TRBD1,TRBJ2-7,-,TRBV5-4,TGTGCCAGCAGAGAGGGACAGGGGGGAGGGAGCTCCTACGAGCAGTACTTC,CASREGQGGGSSYEQYF
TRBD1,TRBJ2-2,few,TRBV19,TGTGCCAGTAGTATACAACAGGGGAGTCTGTTTTTT,CASSIQQGSLFF
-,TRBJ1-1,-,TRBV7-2,TGTGCCAGCAGCTTAGCGCTCGAGGGTTCAAAAGCTTTCTTT,CASSLALEGSKAFF
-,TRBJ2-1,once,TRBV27,TGTGCCAGCCGCCGGGATTACAGGGATGAGCAGTTCTTC,CASRRDYRDEQFF
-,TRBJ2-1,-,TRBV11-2,TGTGCCAGCAGCTTAGCTCGGCAGGGCCCATACAATGAGCAGTTCTTC,CASSLARQGPYNEQFF
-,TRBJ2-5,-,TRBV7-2,TGTGCCAGCAGGTTCTTTTCCCAAGAGACCCAGTACTTC,CASRFFSQETQYF
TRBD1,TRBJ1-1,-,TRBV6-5,TGTGCCAGCAGTTCCGGATGGACAGGGAACACTGAAGCTTTCTTT,CASSSGWTGNTEAFF
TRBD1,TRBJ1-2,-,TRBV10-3,TGTGCCATCAGTAACGGACAGGACAGGTCCCTTGGCTACACCTTC,CAISNGQDRSLGYTF
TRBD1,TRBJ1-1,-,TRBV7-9,TGTGCCAGCAGCCTAACCGGGGGACAGGGGGCGGCTTTCTTT,CASSLTGGQGAAFF
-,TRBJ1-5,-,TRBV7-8,TGTGCCAGCAGCTTCCCGAATCAGCCCCAGCATTTT,CASSFPNQPQHF
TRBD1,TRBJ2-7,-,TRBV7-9,TGTGCCAGCAGGGCAGCGGACAGGGCCTACGAGCAGTACTTC,CASRAADRAYEQYF
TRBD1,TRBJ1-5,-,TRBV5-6,TGTGCCAGCAGCCGTAAACCCAGCGCGACAGGGGATGGTCAGCCCCAGCATTTT,CASSRKPSATGDGQPQHF
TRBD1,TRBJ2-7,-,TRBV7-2,TGTGCCAGCAGCCCCGGGACAGTTTCCTACGAGCAGTACTTC,CASSPGTVSYEQYF
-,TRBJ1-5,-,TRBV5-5,TGTGCCAGCAGCTTGGGTGTGTCCTTGAATCAGCCCCAGCATTTT,CASSLGVSLNQPQHF
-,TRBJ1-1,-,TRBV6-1,TGTGCCAGCACCTATTCGGGATCAAGGGAGACGGCTTTCTTT,CASTYSGSRETAFF
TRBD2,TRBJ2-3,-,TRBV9,TGTGCCAGCAGCGCGAGGGGGGCGGGGGGCGGCACAGATACGCAGTATTTT,CASSARGAGGGTDTQYF
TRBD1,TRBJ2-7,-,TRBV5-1,TGCGCCAGCAGCACCAGGACAGGTGAAACCTACGAGCAGTACTTC,CASSTRTGETYEQYF
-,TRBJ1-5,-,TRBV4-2,TGTGCCAGCAGCCAAGATAATAGCAATCAGCCCCAGCATTTT,CASSQDNSNQPQHF
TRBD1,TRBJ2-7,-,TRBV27,TGTGCCAGCAGTTTAGAGGGACAGGGAATGCCCTACGAGCAGTACTTC,CASSLEGQGMPYEQYF
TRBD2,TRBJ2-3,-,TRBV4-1,TGCGCCAGCAGCCAAGTTAGCGGGGGGTCAGATACGCAGTATTTT,CASSQVSGGSDTQYF
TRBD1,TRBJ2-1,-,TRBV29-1,TGCAGCGCTACAGGGACAGGGATCGCAAATGAGCAGTTCTTC,CSATGTGIANEQFF
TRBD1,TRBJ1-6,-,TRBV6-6,TGTGCCAGCAGTTGGGGGGACAGGCCCTCAGCACCCCTCCACTTT,CASSWGDRPSAPLHF
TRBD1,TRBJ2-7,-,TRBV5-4,TGTGCCAGCAGCTTACCGGGACAGGGATCCTACGAGCAGTACTTC,CASSLPGQGSYEQYF
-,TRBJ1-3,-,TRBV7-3,TGTGCCAGCAGCCCTTTCTCAACAGGGTCAGGAAACACCATATATTTT,CASSPFSTGSGNTIYF
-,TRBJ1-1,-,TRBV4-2,TGTGCCAGCAGCCAAGAGGGGGGTCTGAACACTGAAGCTTTCTTT,CASSQEGGLNTEAFF
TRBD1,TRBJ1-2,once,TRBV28,TGTGCCAGCAGTTTAGGGACAGTTTATGGCTACACCTTC,CASSLGTVYGYTF
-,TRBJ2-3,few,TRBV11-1,TGTGCCAGCAGCTTAGGGGACACCACAGATACGCAGTATTTT,CASSLGDTTDTQYF
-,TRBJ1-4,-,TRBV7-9,TGTGCCAGCAGCTTAGCGGTGGGGCAACGGAAAGAAAAACTGTTTTTT,CASSLAVGQRKEKLFF
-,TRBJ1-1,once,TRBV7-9,TGTGCCAGCGGGAGGGACACCCGGTGGTACACTGAAGCTTTCTTT,CASGRDTRWYTEAFF
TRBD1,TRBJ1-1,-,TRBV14,TGTGCCAGCAGCCCCAGGACAGGGGGCAACACTGAAGCTTTCTTT,CASSPRTGGNTEAFF
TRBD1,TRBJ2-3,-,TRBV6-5,TGTGCCAGCAGTTACGTTGGACAGGGGGGCCCAGATACGCAGTATTTT,CASSYVGQGGPDTQYF
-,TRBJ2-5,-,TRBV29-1,TGCAGCGTTGTGACAGGTGAACGGGAGACCCAGTACTTC,CSVVTGERETQYF
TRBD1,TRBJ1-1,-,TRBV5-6,TGTGCCAGCAGCCCGTGGGGGACAGGGATGAACACTGAAGCTTTCTTT,CASSPWGTGMNTEAFF
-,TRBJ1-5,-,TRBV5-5,TGTGCCAGCAGCACGACACCTTATAGCAATCAGCCCCAGCATTTT,CASSTTPYSNQPQHF
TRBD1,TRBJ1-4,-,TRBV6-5,TGTGCCAGCAGCCTGACAGGGGAAGGGGAAAAACTGTTTTTT,CASSLTGEGEKLFF
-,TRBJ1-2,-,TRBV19,TGTGCCAGTAGCCCCGGGAGTAACTATGGCTACACCTTC,CASSPGSNYGYTF
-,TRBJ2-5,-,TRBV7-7,TGTGCCAGCAGCTTTCTCGGGACAATGGAGACCCAGTACTTC,CASSFLGTMETQYF
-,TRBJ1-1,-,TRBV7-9,TGTGCCAGCAGCTTGGCGGCTGAAGCTTTCTTT,CASSLAAEAFF
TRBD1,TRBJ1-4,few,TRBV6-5,TGTGCCAGCAGCAGGACAGGGGGCAGTGGTGAAAAACTGTTTTTT,CASSRTGGSGEKLFF
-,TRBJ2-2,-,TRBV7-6,TGTGCCAGCAGCCTCCTCCAGGGGCCGAACACCGGGGAGCTGTTTTTT,CASSLLQGPNTGELFF
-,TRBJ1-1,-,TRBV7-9,TGTGCCAGCAGCTTAGAATCTTACAGTTTGAACACTGAAGCTTTCTTT,CASSLESYSLNTEAFF
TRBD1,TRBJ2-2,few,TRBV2,TGTGCCAGCAGTGCCACAGGGGACACCGGGGAGCTGTTTTTT,CASSATGDTGELFF
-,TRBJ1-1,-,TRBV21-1,TGTGCCAGCAGCCGGGGGGCCACTGAAGCTTTCTTT,CASSRGATEAFF
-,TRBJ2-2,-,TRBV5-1,TGCGCCAGCAGCTTGTGGGGGGCCGGGGAGCTGTTTTTT,CASSLWGAGELFF
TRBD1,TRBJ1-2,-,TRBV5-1,TGCGCCAGCAGCTACGGGACAGATAATATTAGTGGCTACACCTTC,CASSYGTDNISGYTF
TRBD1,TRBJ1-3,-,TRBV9,TGTGCCAGCAGTCGACAGGGGGGTGGAAACACCATATATTTT,CASSRQGGGNTIYF
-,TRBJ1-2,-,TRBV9,TGTGCCAGCAGCGTAGCCAGGGCTCCCTATGGCTACACCTTC,CASSVARAPYGYTF
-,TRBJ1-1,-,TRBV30,TGTGCCTGGGGGACACCGAACACTGAAGCTTTCTTT,CAWGTPNTEAFF